Listed here are 24 T cell receptor beta chains from one sample, sequenced in a study of control samples from healthy donors and cancer patients. The data were produced by immunoSEQ multiplex PCR, yet TCRdb's version contains in-frame clones alone and is incomplete. The data hold 55,000 to 85,000 clones, with nearly 90% observed a single time. The specimen was PBMCs. These receptors came from a man aged 55 to 70 with lung cancer.

The sample holds one count of this clone. The rearrangement joins TRBV7-6 to TRBJ2-2; 9 bases map to TRBD2. The J segment lost 0 bases and the V segment lost 2 bases, leaving 1 base of the junction unmatched. The CDR3 contains 16 residues. Germline V gene data show CDR1 as SGHVS and CDR2 as FNYEAQ. CDR3 bases: TGTGCCAGCAGCTTACCTAGCGGGGCGAACACCGGGGAGCTGTTTTTT. The encoded protein is CASSLPSGANTGELFF.

The chain joins TRBV4-2 to TRBJ2-3; D could derive from TRBD1 or TRBD2 (7 bases each). The CDR3 extends over 17 amino acids. Germline CDR1 reads LGHNA; CDR2 reads YNFKEQ. Trimming removed 3 bases at V and 3 bases at J, with 19 bases between. The CDR3 loop reads CASSQAYDREGTDTQYF. CDR3 sequence (DNA): TGTGCCAGCAGCCAGGCATACGACAGGGAGGGGACAGATACGCAGTATTTT.

This clone has just a few counts. DNA of the CDR3: TGTGCCAGCAGTGAAACCCTTTTAGCGGGCCCTCAAGAGACCCAGTACTTC. This gives the protein CASSETLLAGPQETQYF. The genes are TRBV6-1 and TRBJ2-5; 7 nucleotides agree with TRBD2. The CDR3 loop spans 17 amino acids. Germline CDR1 is MNHNS and CDR2 is SASEGT. Trimming took 2 bases from V and 2 from J; bases not matched to a gene: 11.

This rearrangement joins TRBV28 to TRBJ1-5; no clear D gene. Per germline, CDR1 MDHEN and CDR2 SYDVKM. The ends were cut back, 8 bases at V and 3 bases at J, with 20 bases in the middle. There are 16 residues in the CDR3. CDR3 protein: CASGRWGNGDNQPQHF. The CDR3 DNA follows: TGTGCCAGCGGCAGGTGGGGAAATGGGGACAATCAGCCCCAGCATTTT.

This clone showed up just a few times. This rearrangement joins TRBV27 to TRBJ2-7, with 7 positions matching TRBD1. J was trimmed by 2 bases and V by 6 bases; bases with no gene match: 1. Germline-derived CDR1 and CDR2 are MNHEY and SMNVEV (reference sequence). The CDR3 totals 12 residues. CDR3 DNA sequence: TGTGCCAGCAGAACAGGGGCCTACGAGCAGTACTTC. It is translated as CASRTGAYEQYF.

This clone occurred once. The J gene is TRBJ2-2, the V gene TRBV5-1; TRBD1 agrees at 7 bases. V shed 6 bases, J shed 6 bases, and the junction held 8 bases outside the gene matches. Germline V CDR1 and CDR2: SGHRS, YFSETQ. The CDR3 is 14 residues long. The CDR3 nucleotides read TGCGCCAGCACTTCACAGGGGCCCCCCGGGGAGCTGTTTTTT. Protein product: CASTSQGPPGELFF.

The rearrangement links TRBV30 to TRBJ2-2; 7 nucleotides align to TRBD2. Germline lookup yields CDR1 GTSNPN and CDR2 SVGIG (reference sequence). The V segment lost 3 bases and the J segment 4 bases; nucleotides outside the gene matches: 2. This CDR3 spans 13 amino acids. In DNA form, the CDR3 reads TGTGCCTGGAGGCGGGGGAGCACCGGGGAGCTGTTTTTT. Its translation: CAWRRGSTGELFF.

In regard to this clone: Other DNA variants within this sample encode the same CDR3. V is TRBV7-9 and J is TRBJ1-1, with D maybe TRBD1 (6 bases). Germline CDR1 SEHNR, CDR2 FQNEAQ (reference sequence). V shed 5 bases and J shed 1 base, with 8 bases lying between them. The CDR3 has 13 amino acids. The CDR3 region is CASSRGGNTEAFF. The CDR3 region has the DNA TGTGCCAGCAGCCGAGGGGGGAACACTGAAGCTTTCTTT.

The rearrangement links TRBV27 to TRBJ2-4, with D perhaps TRBD1 (6 bases). V was trimmed by 5 bases and J by 0 bases, leaving 14 bases between them. CDR1 is MNHEY and CDR2 is SMNVEV in the germline V gene (reference sequence). CDR3 length: 16 amino acids. CDR3 DNA sequence: TGTGCCAGCAGTCCGTATCCGGGACAAGCCAAAAACATTCAGTACTTC. Translating gives CASSPYPGQAKNIQYF.

The chain is built from TRBV4-1 and TRBJ2-2; possibly TRBD1 or TRBD2 for D (5 bases each). The CDR3 runs to 16 residues. Trimming took 4 bases from V and 2 from J, leaving 14 bases between them. In germline, CDR1 is MGHRA, CDR2 YSYEKL. The CDR3 sequence is CASSLSGTVNTGELFF. The CDR3 region has the DNA TGCGCCAGCAGCCTATCCGGGACGGTAAACACCGGGGAGCTGTTTTTT.

This chain connects TRBV10-1 to TRBJ2-6; the D is unclear. Germline CDR1 WNHNN, CDR2 SYGVQD (reference sequence). This CDR3 region has 16 residues. The V end was cut by 0 bases, the J end by 0 bases, with 6 bases between. CDR3 coding DNA: TGCGCCAGCAGTGAGTCGAAGGCCTCTGGGGCCAACGTCCTGACTTTC. This translates into CASSESKASGANVLTF.

This chain joins TRBV7-2 and TRBJ1-2; D is ambiguous. V gave up 2 bases and J gave up 5 bases, with 12 bases separating them. CDR3 size: 14 residues. Germline CDR1 SGHTA, CDR2 FQGNSA. CDR3 loop: CASSLFTQDYGYTF. Written as DNA, the CDR3 is TGTGCCAGCAGCTTATTTACTCAGGATTATGGCTACACCTTC.

The gene calls are TRBV18 and TRBJ2-6; D is unclear. The V gene lost 2 bases and the J gene lost 0 bases, with 5 bases spanning the gap. The CDR3 is made up of 15 amino acids. CDR1 KGHSH and CDR2 LQKENI come from the germline V gene. CDR3 nucleotide sequence: TGTGCCAGCTCACCAACGAGCTCTGGGGCCAACGTCCTGACTTTC. The encoded protein is CASSPTSSGANVLTF.

This chain links TRBV18 with TRBJ1-1; no firm D call. The CDR3 runs 17 residues. The V end lost 3 bases, the J end lost 0 bases, and 17 bases lay between the germline ends. CDR1 and CDR2 from the germline V gene are KGHSH and LQKENI. CDR3 loop: CASSPRLTDTLNTEAFF. CDR3 in DNA: TGTGCCAGCTCACCCCGGTTGACCGACACCTTGAACACTGAAGCTTTCTTT.

To note about this clone: The junction does not match germline at one end; this may be a read error. The chain employs TRBV9 and TRBJ1-1; no clear D. The CDR3 has 13 amino acids. Germline assignment: CDR1 SGDLS and CDR2 YYNGEE. The CDR3: CASSRSSNIEAFF. The CDR3 DNA sequence: TGTGCCAGCAGCAGGTCCTCGAACATTGAAGCTTTCTTT.

The chain recombines TRBV5-1 with TRBJ2-2; no definite D call. Germline lookup yields CDR1 SGHRS and CDR2 YFSETQ. The CDR3 consists of 16 residues. V dropped 2 bases and J dropped 0 bases, with 11 bases sitting between them. In DNA, the CDR3 is TGCGCCAGCAGCTTATCGGCAAGAGCGAACACCGGGGAGCTGTTTTTT. This sequence encodes CASSLSARANTGELFF.

This chain links TRBV6-5 with TRBJ1-1; weak D call: TRBD1 (5 bases). V was shortened by 3 bases and J by 5 bases, with 13 bases between the two germline ends. The germline V gene encodes CDR1 MNHEY and CDR2 SVGAGI. The CDR3 covers 14 residues. The CDR3 is CASSYLGRTTEAFF. CDR3 nucleotide sequence: TGTGCCAGCAGTTATTTGGGACGGACGACTGAAGCTTTCTTT.

The CDR3 reads CASSLGAGVRYTF. The CDR3 bases are TGTGCCAGCAGCTTAGGGGCGGGGGTGAGGTACACCTTC. The V and J genes are TRBV11-2 and TRBJ1-2, with D perhaps TRBD1 (5 bases). CDR3 length equals 13 residues. The V gene lost 1 base and the J gene lost 11 bases, with 14 bases spanning the gap. Germline CDR1 SGHAT, CDR2 FQNNGV. The full variable domain, with the rest looked up from reference TRBV11-2 and TRBJ1-2, is EAGVAQSPRYKIIEKRQSVAFWCNPISGHATLYWYQQILGQGPKLLIQFQNNGVVDDSQLPKDRFSAERLKGVDSTLKIQPAKLEDSAVYLCASSLGAGVRYTFGSGTRLTVV.

The chain employs TRBV7-8 and TRBJ2-7; D ambiguous. The CDR3 spans 13 residues. CDR1 and CDR2 (germline): SGHVS, FQNEAQ. With 4 bases removed from V and 3 bases from J, the gap between germline ends came to 10 bases. The CDR3 sequence is CASSWTEDYEQYV. The CDR3 region has the DNA TGTGCCAGCAGCTGGACGGAAGACTACGAGCAGTACGTC.

The CDR3 reads CASRFNYGYTF. The CDR3 DNA follows: TGTGCCAGCAGGTTTAACTATGGCTACACCTTC. This chain links TRBV2 with TRBJ1-2; unclear D gene. Germline V gene sequence: CDR1 SNHLY, CDR2 FYNNEI. Trimming pared 6 bases from V and 1 base from J, leaving 3 bases between. This CDR3 has 11 residues.

The chain couples TRBV6-5 to TRBJ1-2; D unclear. This CDR3 is built from 13 residues. Germline CDR1 reads MNHEY; CDR2 reads SVGAGI. V was pared by 6 bases and J by 7 bases, with 15 bases between. The CDR3 coding sequence is TGTGCCAGCAGAAGTCCGGGGTTACGTGGCTACACCTTC. It is translated as CASRSPGLRGYTF.

This clone appeared once. The genes are TRBV5-1 and TRBJ1-3; no reliable D call. The CDR3 extends over 13 amino acids. The germline gives CDR1 SGHRS, CDR2 YFSETQ. Trimming removed 7 bases from V and 10 bases from J, with 18 bases in between. CDR3 sequence (DNA): TGCGCCAGCGGCGTAAGAACTCAGACGACCATATATTTT. Translation gives CASGVRTQTTIYF. The full variable domain, completed using reference TRBV5-1 and TRBJ1-3, is KAGVTQTPRYLIKTRGQQVTLSCSPISGHRSVSWYQQTPGQGLQFLFEYFSETQRNKGNFPGRFSGRQFSNSRSEMNVSTLELGDSALYLCASGVRTQTTIYFGEGSWLTVV.

The rearrangement joins TRBV5-1 to TRBJ1-4; unclear D gene. This CDR3 comprises 16 residues. CDR1 is SGHRS, CDR2 YFSETQ, per germline. The ends were cut back, 3 bases at V and 1 base at J, with 13 bases in the middle. The CDR3 region is CASSYDGIRTNEKLFF. CDR3 DNA: TGCGCCAGCAGCTACGACGGGATTAGAACTAATGAAAAACTGTTTTTT.

The V call is TRBV5-4, the J call TRBJ2-2; 7 bases agree with TRBD1. Trimming removed 4 bases from V and 5 bases from J; junction bases left unmatched: 5. CDR3 length: 14 amino acids. Germline V gene sequence: CDR1 SGHNT, CDR2 YYREEE (reference sequence). CDR3 sequence (DNA): TGTGCCAGCAGCGGGAAACAGGGGACCGGGGAGCTGTTTTTT. As protein: CASSGKQGTGELFF.